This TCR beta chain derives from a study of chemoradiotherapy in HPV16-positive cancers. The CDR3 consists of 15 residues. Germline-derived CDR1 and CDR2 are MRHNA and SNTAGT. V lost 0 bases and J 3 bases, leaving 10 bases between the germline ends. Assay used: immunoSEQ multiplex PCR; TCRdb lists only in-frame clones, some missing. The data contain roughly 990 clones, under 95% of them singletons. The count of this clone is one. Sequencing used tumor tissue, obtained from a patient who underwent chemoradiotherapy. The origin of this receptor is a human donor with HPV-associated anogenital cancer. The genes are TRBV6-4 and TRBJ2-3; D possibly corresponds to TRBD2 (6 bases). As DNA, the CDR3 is TGTGCCAGCAGTGACTCGGGGGGTGCAACAGATACGCAGTATTTT. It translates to CASSDSGGATDTQYF.